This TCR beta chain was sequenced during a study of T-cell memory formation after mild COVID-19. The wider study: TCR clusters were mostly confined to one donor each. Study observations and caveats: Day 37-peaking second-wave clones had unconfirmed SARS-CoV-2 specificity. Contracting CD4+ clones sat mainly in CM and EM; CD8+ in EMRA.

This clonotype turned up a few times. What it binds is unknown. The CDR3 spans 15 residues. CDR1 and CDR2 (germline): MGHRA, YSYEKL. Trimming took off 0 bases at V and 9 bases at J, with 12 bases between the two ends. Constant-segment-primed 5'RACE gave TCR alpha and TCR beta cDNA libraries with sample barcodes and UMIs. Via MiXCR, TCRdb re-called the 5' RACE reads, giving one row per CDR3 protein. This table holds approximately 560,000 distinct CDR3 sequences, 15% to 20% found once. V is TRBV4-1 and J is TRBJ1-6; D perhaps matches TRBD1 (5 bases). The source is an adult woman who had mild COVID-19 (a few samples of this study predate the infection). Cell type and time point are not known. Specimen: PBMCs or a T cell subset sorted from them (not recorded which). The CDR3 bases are TGCGCCAGCAGCCAAGATCGTGAGGGGTCTTCACCCCTCCACTTT. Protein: CASSQDREGSSPLHF.